Sequencing of this T cell receptor beta chain was carried out in a study of blood T cell repertoires in COVID-19. Overall study context: The United States, Italy and Spain were the sources of the acute and convalescent COVID-19 samples. Nucleic acid was either cDNA or gDNA, and it came from T cells, B-cell-depleted T cells, or PBMCs.

Authors' processing steps: For nucleated cells, counts were estimated from reference gene primer amplification. Profiling relied on immunoSEQ multiplex PCR, and the TCRdb table lists in-frame clones only, not all of them. V, J and clone size were drawn from that table, and D and trimming were deduced from the DNA. This sample has about 170,000 clones, with 84% found just once. Germline V CDR1 and CDR2: SGHAT, FQNNGV. The CDR3 is 13 amino acids. V lost 5 bases and J lost 6, with 14 bases in between. The chain joins TRBV11-2 to TRBJ2-7; the D gene is possibly TRBD1 (5 bases). The sample consisted of peripheral blood. The receptor comes from a human donor with acute or convalescent COVID-19. The donor label of this sample is uncertain. The CDR3 protein is CASSPDNRGEQYF. The CDR3 DNA follows: TGTGCCAGCAGCCCAGACAATAGGGGCGAGCAGTACTTC.